This T cell receptor beta chain came from a study of blood T cell repertoires in COVID-19. About the research overall: COVID-19 samples, acute and convalescent, were from the United States, Italy and Spain. PBMCs, B-cell-depleted T cells, or T cells were the source of the cDNA or gDNA that made up the material.

This CDR3 contains 15 residues. Germline CDR1 reads SGHNT; CDR2 reads YYREEE (reference sequence). The ends were cut back, 3 bases at V and 2 bases at J, with 11 bases in the middle. Original processing methods: Counts of nucleated cells, estimated from reference gene primer amplification, were obtained. Assay used: immunoSEQ multiplex PCR; TCRdb lists only in-frame clones, some missing. V and J calls and clone size are given by that table; D and trimming were obtained from the DNA. The sample includes 300,000 to 400,000 clones, 80% to 90% seen only once; the top ten take about 6%. A few counts support this clone. Enrolment of Seattle patients took place during active infection, and they were followed longitudinally.

The chain links TRBV5-4 to TRBJ2-2, with D tentatively TRBD2 (5 bases). The sample consisted of peripheral blood. The receptor was isolated from a woman aged 45-60 years with COVID-19, enrolled during active disease. CDR3 residues: CASSSGKFNTGELFF. Written as DNA, the CDR3 is TGTGCCAGCAGCTCCGGGAAATTCAACACCGGGGAGCTGTTTTTT.